Sequencing of this T cell receptor (beta chain) was carried out in a study of OX40 agonist ivuxolimab in advanced cancers. Study-level background: Melanoma, hepatocellular carcinoma, head and neck or renal cell cancer occurred in dose-escalation patients. A history of anti-PD-1, anti-PD-L1 or anti-CTLA-4 therapy was acceptable, and 40% had some. Study-wide results and limits: Antigen specificity was not determined for the expanded peripheral T cells.

This clone was recorded only once. Its antigen is undetermined. Germline CDR1 PRHDT, CDR2 FYEKMQ (reference sequence). This CDR3 is 11 amino acids long. Trimming took off 4 bases at V and 7 bases at J, with 5 bases between the two ends. Method: immunoSEQ multiplex PCR; TCRdb's copy keeps in-frame clones and lacks some. The repertoire includes 90,000 to 100,000 clones, 75% to 90% of them detected once, and about 0.8% sits in the top ten. The source is an adult with an advanced solid tumor such as melanoma, head and neck, liver or kidney cancer. This specimen consisted of CD4+ or CD8+ T cells sorted from blood, obtained in a trial of the OX40 agonist ivuxolimab. V usage is TRBV13 and J usage is TRBJ2-1, with D hard to call. The CDR3: CASSWRNEQFF. DNA for the CDR3: TGTGCCAGCAGCTGGCGGAATGAGCAGTTCTTC. The full variable domain, in which reference TRBV13 and TRBJ2-1 provide the parts outside the CDR3, is AAGVIQSPRHLIKEKRETATLKCYPIPRHDTVYWYQQGPGQDPQFLISFYEKMQSDKGSIPDRFSAQQFSDYHSELNMSSLELGDSALYFCASSWRNEQFFGPGTRLTVL.